This T cell receptor (beta chain) originates from a study of T cell repertoires in cytomegalovirus infection. This clonotype showed up just a few times. The antigen is not known. Study-wide findings and caveats: The cumulative frequency of public TCR beta families distinguished individuals who carried CMV together with the relevant HLA. There were HLA-C-restricted CMV-specific TCR beta clonotypes dominating the ex vivo response.

TCRdb independently ran MiXCR on the reads; one entry per CDR3 protein. The sample includes about 400,000 distinct CDR3 sequences, roughly 18% seen only once; the top ten take 7.5% to 9.5%. The V gene's germline CDR1 is DFQATT and CDR2 SNEGSKA (reference sequence). Trimming shortened V by 3 bases and J by 0 bases, and 12 bases separated the two germline ends. The length of the CDR3 is 14 residues. The V and J genes are TRBV20-1 and TRBJ2-7, with D uncertain. Sequences were obtained from PBMCs. This TCR came from a human donor in good health (CMV status not recorded). Some clones in this sample may be carry-over from other donors' samples. The CDR3 nucleotides are TGCAGTGCTAGGATTCGCGGTAGCTCCTACGAGCAGTACTTC. Translated, it gives CSARIRGSSYEQYF.